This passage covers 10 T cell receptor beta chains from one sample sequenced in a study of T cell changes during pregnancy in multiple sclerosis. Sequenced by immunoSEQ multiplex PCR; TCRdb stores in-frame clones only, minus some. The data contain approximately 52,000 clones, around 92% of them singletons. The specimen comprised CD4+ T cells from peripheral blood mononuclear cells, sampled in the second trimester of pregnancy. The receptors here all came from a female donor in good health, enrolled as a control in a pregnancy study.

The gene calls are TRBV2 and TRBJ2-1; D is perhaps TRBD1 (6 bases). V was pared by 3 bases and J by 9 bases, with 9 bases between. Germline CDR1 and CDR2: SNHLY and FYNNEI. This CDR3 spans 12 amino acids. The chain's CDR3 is CASSDRGGEQFF. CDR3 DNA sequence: TGTGCCAGCAGTGACAGGGGCGGTGAGCAGTTCTTC. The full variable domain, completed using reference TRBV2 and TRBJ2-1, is EPEVTQTPSHQVTQMGQEVILRCVPISNHLYFYWYRQILGQKVEFLVSFYNNEISEKSEIFDDQFSVERPDGSNFTLKIRSTKLEDSAMYFCASSDRGGEQFFGPGTRLTVL.

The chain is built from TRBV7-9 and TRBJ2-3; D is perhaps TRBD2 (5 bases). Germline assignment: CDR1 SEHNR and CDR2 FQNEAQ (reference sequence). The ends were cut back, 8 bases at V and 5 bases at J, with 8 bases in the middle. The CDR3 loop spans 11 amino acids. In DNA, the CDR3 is TGTGCCAGCGGGAGAGGAGATACGCAGTATTTT. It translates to CASGRGDTQYF.

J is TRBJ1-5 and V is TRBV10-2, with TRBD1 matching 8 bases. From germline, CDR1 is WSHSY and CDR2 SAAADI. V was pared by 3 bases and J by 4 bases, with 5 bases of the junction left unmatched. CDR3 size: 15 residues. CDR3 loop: CASSESDRGNQPQHF. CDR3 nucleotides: TGCGCCAGCAGTGAATCCGACAGGGGAAATCAGCCCCAGCATTTT.

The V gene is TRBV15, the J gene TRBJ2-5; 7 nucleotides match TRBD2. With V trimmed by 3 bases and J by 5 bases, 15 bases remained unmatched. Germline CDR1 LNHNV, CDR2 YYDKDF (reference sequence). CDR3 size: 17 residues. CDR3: CATSSRDAGEGWETQYF. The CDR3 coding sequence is TGTGCCACCAGCAGTCGCGATGCGGGAGAGGGGTGGGAGACCCAGTACTTC. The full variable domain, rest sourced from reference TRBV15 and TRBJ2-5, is DAMVIQNPRYQVTQFGKPVTLSCSQTLNHNVMYWYQQKSSQAPKLLFHYYDKDFNNEADTPDNFQSRRPNTSFCFLDIRSPGLGDTAMYLCATSSRDAGEGWETQYFGPGTRLLVL.

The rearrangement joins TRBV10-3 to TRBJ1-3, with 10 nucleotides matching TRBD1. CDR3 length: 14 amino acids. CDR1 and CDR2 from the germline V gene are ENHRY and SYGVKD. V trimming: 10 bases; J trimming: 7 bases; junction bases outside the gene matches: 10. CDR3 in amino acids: CATDLGQGTNTIYF. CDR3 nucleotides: TGTGCCACCGACCTGGGACAGGGGACCAACACCATATATTTT.

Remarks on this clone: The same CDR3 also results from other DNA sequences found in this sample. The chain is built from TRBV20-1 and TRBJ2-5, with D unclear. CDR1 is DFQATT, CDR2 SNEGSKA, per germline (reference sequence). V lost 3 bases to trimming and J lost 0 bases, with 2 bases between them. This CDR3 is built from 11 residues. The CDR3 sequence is CSASNQETQYF. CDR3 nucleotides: TGCAGTGCTAGCAACCAAGAGACCCAGTACTTC.

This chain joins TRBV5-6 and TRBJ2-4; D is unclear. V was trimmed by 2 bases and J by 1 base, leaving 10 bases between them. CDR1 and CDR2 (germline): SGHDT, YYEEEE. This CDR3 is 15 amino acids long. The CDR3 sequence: CASSFFVQAKNIQYF. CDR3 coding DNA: TGTGCCAGCAGCTTCTTTGTACAGGCCAAAAACATTCAGTACTTC.

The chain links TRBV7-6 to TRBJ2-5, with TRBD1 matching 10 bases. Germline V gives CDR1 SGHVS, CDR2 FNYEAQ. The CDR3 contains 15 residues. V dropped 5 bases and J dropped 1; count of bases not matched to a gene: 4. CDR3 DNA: TGTGCCAGCAGCGCGCGGGACAGGGGCCAAGAGACCCAGTACTTC. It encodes CASSARDRGQETQYF.

The DNA for the CDR3 is TGCGCCAGCAGCTCGGGGGACAGGGGGGACGAGCAGTACTTC. Protein product: CASSSGDRGDEQYF. The chain employs TRBV5-1 and TRBJ2-7; 11 nucleotides agree with TRBD1. This CDR3 has 14 amino acids. Germline-derived CDR1 and CDR2 are SGHRS and YFSETQ. Trimming cost V 3 bases and J 5 bases; bases outside gene matches: 4.

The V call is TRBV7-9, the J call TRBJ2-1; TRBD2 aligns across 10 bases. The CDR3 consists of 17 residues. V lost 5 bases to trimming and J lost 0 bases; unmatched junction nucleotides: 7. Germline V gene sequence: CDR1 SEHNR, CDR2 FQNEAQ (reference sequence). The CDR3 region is CASSGPGLALSYNEQFF. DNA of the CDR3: TGTGCCAGCAGCGGACCGGGACTAGCGCTCTCCTACAATGAGCAGTTCTTC.